The clone carrying this TCR beta chain occurred once. The entry originates in a study of T cell changes during pregnancy in multiple sclerosis. The CDR3 has 12 residues. V shed 10 bases and J shed 0 bases, with 10 bases lying between them. The germline V gene has CDR1 SNHLY and CDR2 FYNNEI. Repertoires were generated with immunoSEQ multiplex PCR, while TCRdb's copy carries only in-frame clones and drops some. The sample has 60,000 to 75,000 clones; around 90% are singletons. The TCR was taken from a female donor with multiple sclerosis, enrolled in a pregnancy study. The material sequenced was peripheral blood, taken in the second trimester of pregnancy. The J gene is TRBJ2-7, the V gene TRBV2; D might be TRBD1 (6 bases). CDR3 protein: CATRTDSYEQYF. Written as DNA, the CDR3 is TGTGCCACTCGGACAGACTCCTACGAGCAGTACTTC.